The entry below gives a single TCR beta chain sequence along with its context. Sequencing used immunoSEQ multiplex PCR; TCRdb keeps in-frame clones, though not all of them. The sample consists of fewer than 800,000 clones, about 92% of them appearing once. This sample is drawn from a study of shared clonotypes between healthy human individuals. Germline loops: CDR1 SEHNR, CDR2 FQNEAQ (reference sequence). The length of the CDR3 is 11 residues. Trimming cost V 1 base and J 8 bases, with 2 bases left between them. As defined, naive CD8 cells were CD45RO-negative and positively selected for CCR7, with terminally differentiated effector memory CD45RA+ cells excluded.

The TCR sequence derives from a man aged 25 to 45 in good health. The rearrangement links TRBV7-9 to TRBJ1-4, with unresolved D. Material for sequencing was naive CD8+ T cells sorted from blood. The CDR3 sequence: CASSLDEKLFF. The CDR3 nucleotides read TGTGCCAGCAGCTTAGACGAAAAACTGTTTTTT.